The 4 T cell receptor beta chains reported below all come from one sample, sequenced in a study of identical twins. TCRdb re-analysed the 5' RACE reads in MiXCR, keeping a single row per CDR3 protein. This table holds hundreds of thousands of distinct CDR3 sequences, roughly 6% found once. Sequencing was carried out using naive T cells sorted from blood. Source of these receptors: a young man in good health.

The V call is TRBV20-1, the J call TRBJ2-7, with D perhaps TRBD1 (6 bases). Deletions cut 5 bases from V and 2 bases from J, with 28 bases between. There are 18 residues in the CDR3. Per germline, CDR1 DFQATT and CDR2 SNEGSKA (reference sequence). CDR3 in DNA: TGCAGTGCTCCGCCAGGAGTACAGGGTGGTTCCGGACCCTACGAGCAGTACGTC. Translation gives CSAPPGVQGGSGPYEQYV.

V and J are TRBV28 and TRBJ2-4; D assignment may be TRBD1 or TRBD2 (6 bases each). Looked up from germline, CDR1 is MDHEN and CDR2 is SYDVKM. This CDR3 region has 14 residues. Trimming took off 9 bases at V and 1 base at J, with 13 bases between the two ends. The CDR3 region has the DNA TGTGCCAGTAGGGGGGCGTCGGCCAAAAACATTCAGTACTTC. Translation gives CASRGASAKNIQYF.

V and J are TRBV24-1 and TRBJ2-3; 11 bases line up with TRBD2. V shed 2 bases, J shed 4 bases, and the junction held 4 bases outside the gene matches. The germline gives CDR1 KGHDR, CDR2 SFDVKD. The CDR3 sequence is 16 residues long. In nucleotides, the CDR3 is TGTGCCACCAGTGATTATAGCGGGAGGGGCCCAGATACGCAGTATTTT. Translation gives CATSDYSGRGPDTQYF.

V is TRBV5-1 and J is TRBJ2-7; 10 positions match TRBD1. Germline trimming cut 4 bases from V and 5 bases from J; bases unmatched to any gene: 9. Germline CDR1 reads SGHRS; CDR2 reads YFSETQ. This CDR3 comprises 15 residues. The CDR3 spells CASSPPGQGNNEQYF. CDR3 nucleotide sequence: TGCGCCAGCAGCCCTCCGGGACAGGGGAATAACGAGCAGTACTTC. The whole variable domain, remainder taken from reference TRBV5-1 and TRBJ2-7, is KAGVTQTPRYLIKTRGQQVTLSCSPISGHRSVSWYQQTPGQGLQFLFEYFSETQRNKGNFPGRFSGRQFSNSRSEMNVSTLELGDSALYLCASSPPGQGNNEQYFGPGTRLTVT.